These 15 T cell receptor beta chains came from one sample sequenced in a study of cytomegalovirus exposure and HLA in healthy donors. The study ran its PCR with 60 Vbeta and 13 Jbeta primers. Method: immunoSEQ multiplex PCR; TCRdb's copy keeps in-frame clones and lacks some. Of roughly 140,000 clones in the sample, approximately 80% are singletons; the top ten hold approximately 2.5%. Material for sequencing was PBMCs. These receptors originate from a woman younger than 30 in good health and CMV-seropositive.

This chain joins TRBV7-8 and TRBJ2-7; 10 nucleotides align to TRBD1. The length of the CDR3 is 14 residues. V lost 4 bases, J lost 5 bases, and 5 bases stayed unmatched. Per the germline V gene, CDR1 is SGHVS and CDR2 is FQNEAQ. This CDR3 reads CASSSRQGANEQYF. CDR3 nucleotide sequence: TGTGCCAGCAGCTCCAGACAGGGGGCGAACGAGCAGTACTTC. The full variable domain, its missing parts supplied by reference TRBV7-8 and TRBJ2-7, is GAGVSQSPRYKVAKRGQDVALRCDPISGHVSLFWYQQALGQGPEFLTYFQNEAQLDKSGLPSDRFFAERPEGSVSTLKIQRTQQEDSAVYLCASSSRQGANEQYFGPGTRLTVT.

The V call is TRBV28, the J call TRBJ2-7; tentative D call: TRBD2 (6 bases). The CDR3 totals 15 residues. The V gene lost 4 bases and the J gene lost 2 bases, with 15 bases spanning the gap. The germline CDR1 and CDR2 sequences are MDHEN and SYDVKM. The CDR3 bases are TGTGCCAGCAGTTCCCGCGGAGGGATTACCTACGAGCAGTACTTC. This encodes CASSSRGGITYEQYF.

The chain links TRBV28 to TRBJ1-2, with 7 bases identical to TRBD1. From germline, CDR1 is MDHEN and CDR2 SYDVKM. The CDR3 extends over 14 amino acids. Germline trimming cut 5 bases from V and 6 bases from J; bases unmatched to any gene: 9. The CDR3 here is CASSKQGWEDGYTF. The CDR3 DNA sequence: TGTGCCAGCAGTAAACAGGGGTGGGAAGATGGCTACACCTTC.

The genes are TRBV5-1 and TRBJ1-1, with a possible D match to TRBD1 (6 bases). The CDR3 loop spans 15 amino acids. Between the trimmed V and J ends, which lost 3 bases and 0 bases, there was a span of 12 bases. Germline CDR1 and CDR2: SGHRS and YFSETQ. The DNA of the CDR3 is TGCGCCAGCAGCTCCGCAGGGGCTGTGAACACTGAAGCTTTCTTT. This sequence encodes CASSSAGAVNTEAFF.

This clone has more than one count but fewer than ten. The V call is TRBV4-2, the J call TRBJ2-3, with 14 bases lining up with TRBD2. V was pared by 4 bases and J by 1 base, with 4 bases of the junction left unmatched. CDR1 is LGHNA, CDR2 YNFKEQ, per germline. This CDR3 contains 17 residues. In DNA form, the CDR3 reads TGTGCCAGCAGCCCTCAGACTAGCGGGGGGGGCACAGATACGCAGTATTTT. Residues: CASSPQTSGGGTDTQYF.

J is TRBJ1-5 and V is TRBV7-9; D unresolved. This CDR3 is 15 amino acids long. CDR1 and CDR2 from the germline V gene are SEHNR and FQNEAQ (reference sequence). V was trimmed by 1 base and J by 2 bases, leaving 9 bases between them. DNA of the CDR3: TGTGCCAGCAGCTTAGGGTCCGGAGGCAATCAGCCCCAGCATTTT. Its translation is CASSLGSGGNQPQHF.

The J gene is TRBJ1-2, the V gene TRBV5-6; D is uncertain. V dropped 1 base and J dropped 2 bases, with 6 bases sitting between them. Germline assignment: CDR1 SGHDT and CDR2 YYEEEE. There are 13 residues in the CDR3. The CDR3 sequence: CASSLKRNYGYTF. CDR3 nucleotide sequence: TGTGCCAGCAGCTTGAAACGGAACTATGGCTACACCTTC.

This chain connects TRBV13 to TRBJ2-1; 13 nucleotides agree with TRBD2. This CDR3 has 19 amino acids. The germline CDR1 and CDR2 sequences are PRHDT and FYEKMQ (reference sequence). Trimming at V came to 6 bases and at J to 0 bases, leaving 11 bases not matched to a gene. Here the CDR3 reads CASSPMTSGGPSSYNEQFF. CDR3 nucleotides: TGTGCCAGCAGTCCGATGACTAGCGGGGGGCCCAGCTCCTACAATGAGCAGTTCTTC.

This clone showed up just once. The chain employs TRBV6-1 and TRBJ2-7; maybe TRBD1 (5 bases). V was cut by 7 bases and J by 10 bases, with 17 bases left in between. Germline V gives CDR1 MNHNS, CDR2 SASEGT. This CDR3 comprises 12 residues. CDR3 DNA sequence: TGTGCCAGCAACCAGCGTTCGACAGTCCAGTACTTC. Residues: CASNQRSTVQYF.

This clone was counted once. The junction differs from germline at one of its ends, possibly a read error. This chain uses TRBV19 with TRBJ1-1; D perhaps matches TRBD1 (6 bases). Germline V gene sequence: CDR1 LNHDA, CDR2 SQIVND (reference sequence). The CDR3 consists of 15 residues. CDR3 nucleotides: TGTGCCAGTAGTATCTCATCCAGGGGAACCACTGAAGCTCTCTTT. Protein: CASSISSRGTTEALF. Supplemented by reference TRBV19 and TRBJ1-1, the full variable domain reads DGGITQSPKYLFRKEGQNVTLSCEQNLNHDAMYWYRQDPGQGLRLIYYSQIVNDFQKGDIAEGYSVSREKKESFPLTVTSAQKNPTAFYLCASSISSRGTTEALFGQGTRLTVV.

This clone was detected only a few times. The chain couples TRBV6-6 to TRBJ2-3; 11 bases line up with TRBD2. The CDR3 spans 16 residues. Losses at the gene ends were 4 bases for V and 3 bases for J; bases not matched to a gene: 6. Germline V gene sequence: CDR1 MNHNY, CDR2 SVGAGI (reference sequence). The CDR3 here is CASSSRLAGWTDTQYF. CDR3 bases: TGTGCCAGCAGTTCAAGACTAGCGGGGTGGACAGATACGCAGTATTTT.

The V and J genes are TRBV14 and TRBJ1-3; D is undetermined. The CDR3 totals 12 residues. V was clipped by 5 bases and J by 5 bases, with 7 bases between them. Germline lookup yields CDR1 SGHDN and CDR2 FVKESK. CDR3 loop: CASSSHRNTIYF. The CDR3 DNA reads as TGTGCCAGCAGCTCGCACAGAAACACCATATATTTT.

The chain is built from TRBV2 and TRBJ2-7; D gene unclear. CDR1 and CDR2 from the germline V gene are SNHLY and FYNNEI. V dropped 10 bases and J dropped 4 bases, with 17 bases sitting between them. CDR3 length: 13 amino acids. The CDR3 DNA is TGTGCCACTAGTCTAGTCGCTTATTACGAGCAGTACTTC. This codes for CATSLVAYYEQYF.

This clone appeared once. This rearrangement joins TRBV7-9 to TRBJ2-7; 9 nucleotides agree with TRBD1. The CDR3 has 15 residues. Germline CDR1 reads SEHNR; CDR2 reads FQNEAQ (reference sequence). V lost 3 bases and J lost 6; bases outside the gene matches: 9. The CDR3 reads CASSFGQGRTFEQYF. The CDR3 nucleotides read TGTGCCAGCAGCTTCGGACAGGGGCGAACGTTCGAGCAGTACTTC. The variable domain in full, with the rest retrieved from reference TRBV7-9 and TRBJ2-7, is DTGVSQNPRHKITKRGQNVTFRCDPISEHNRLYWYRQTLGQGPEFLTYFQNEAQLEKSRLLSDRFSAERPKGSFSTLEIQRTEQGDSAMYLCASSFGQGRTFEQYFGPGTRLTVT.

This clone was detected only once. The chain recombines TRBV7-2 with TRBJ1-1; no clear D gene. This CDR3 contains 12 residues. Trimming took 1 base from V and 11 from J, leaving 11 bases between them. Germline V gene lookup returns CDR1 SGHTA and CDR2 FQGNSA. The CDR3 sequence: CASSLVGEGAFF. DNA of the CDR3: TGTGCCAGCAGCTTAGTCGGGGAGGGCGCTTTCTTT.